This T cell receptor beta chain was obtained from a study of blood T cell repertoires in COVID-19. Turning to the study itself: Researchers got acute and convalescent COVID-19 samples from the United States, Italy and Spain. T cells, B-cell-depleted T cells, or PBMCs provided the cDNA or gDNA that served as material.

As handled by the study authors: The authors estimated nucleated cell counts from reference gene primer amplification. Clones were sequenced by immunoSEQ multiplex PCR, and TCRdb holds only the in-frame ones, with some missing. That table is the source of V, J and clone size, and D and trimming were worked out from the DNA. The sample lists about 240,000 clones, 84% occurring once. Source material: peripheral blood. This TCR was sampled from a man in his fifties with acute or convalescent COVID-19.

The CDR3 DNA sequence: TGTGCTAGTGGCCCTGACCGGGGCACTGAAGCTTTCTTT. Amino acids: CASGPDRGTEAFF. The chain is built from TRBV12-5 and TRBJ1-1; D is undetermined. This CDR3 is 13 amino acids long. Germline V gene data show CDR1 as LGHNT and CDR2 as FRNRAP. Trimming removed 6 bases at V and 4 bases at J, with 12 bases between.